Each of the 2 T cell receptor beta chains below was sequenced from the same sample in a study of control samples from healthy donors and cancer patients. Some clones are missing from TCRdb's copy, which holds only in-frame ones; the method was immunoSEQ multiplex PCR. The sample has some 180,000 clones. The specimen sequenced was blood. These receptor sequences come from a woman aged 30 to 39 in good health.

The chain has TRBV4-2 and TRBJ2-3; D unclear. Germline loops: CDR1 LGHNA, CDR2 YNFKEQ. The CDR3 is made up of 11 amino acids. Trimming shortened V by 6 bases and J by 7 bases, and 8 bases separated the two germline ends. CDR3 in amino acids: CASRRENTQYF. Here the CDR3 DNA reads TGTGCCAGCAGAAGGGAAAATACGCAGTATTTT.

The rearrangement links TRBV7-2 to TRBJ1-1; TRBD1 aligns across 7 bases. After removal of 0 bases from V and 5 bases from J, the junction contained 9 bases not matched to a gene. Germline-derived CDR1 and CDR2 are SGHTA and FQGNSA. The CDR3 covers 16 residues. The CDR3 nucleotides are TGTGCCAGCAGCTTAGCAGGGGGCATCCGAATTACTGAAGCTTTCTTT. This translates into CASSLAGGIRITEAFF.